This T cell receptor beta chain is from a study of control samples from healthy donors and cancer patients. This CDR3 has 12 amino acids. V lost 6 bases to trimming and J lost 5 bases; unmatched junction nucleotides: 2. The V gene's germline CDR1 is MNHEY and CDR2 SVGEGT. The repertoire was sequenced with immunoSEQ multiplex PCR; TCRdb's copy has only in-frame clones and lacks some. The repertoire holds roughly 98,000 clones, with just over 90% as singletons. Sequencing used blood. The chain employs TRBV6-2 or TRBV6-3 and TRBJ1-1, with TRBD1 matching over 8 bases. The origin of this receptor is a man between 18 and 29 years old in good health. CDR3 region: CASSGTGTEAFF. CDR3 in DNA: TGTGCCAGCAGCGGGACAGGTACTGAAGCTTTCTTT.